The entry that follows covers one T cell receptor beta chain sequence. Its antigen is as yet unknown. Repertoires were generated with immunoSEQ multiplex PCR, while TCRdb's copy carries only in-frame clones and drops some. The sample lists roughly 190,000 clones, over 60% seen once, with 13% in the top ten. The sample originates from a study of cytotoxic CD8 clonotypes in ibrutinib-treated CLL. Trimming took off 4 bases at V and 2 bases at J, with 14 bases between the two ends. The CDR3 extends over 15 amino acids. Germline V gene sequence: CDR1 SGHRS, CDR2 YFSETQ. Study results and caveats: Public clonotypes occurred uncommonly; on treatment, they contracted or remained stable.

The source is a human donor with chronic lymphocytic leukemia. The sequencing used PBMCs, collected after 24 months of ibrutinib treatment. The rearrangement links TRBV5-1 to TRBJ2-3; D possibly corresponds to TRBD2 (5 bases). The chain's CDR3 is CASSPGETPTDTQYF. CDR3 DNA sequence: TGCGCCAGCAGCCCCGGGGAAACACCCACAGATACGCAGTATTTT.